This T cell receptor (beta chain) was recorded in a study of shared clonotypes between healthy human individuals. Study overall: Two women and a few men aged 18 to 49 served as donors.

Concerning this clone itself: What it binds is unknown.

The length of the CDR3 is 15 residues. V lost 3 bases, J lost 5 bases, and 16 bases lay in between. Germline V lookup: CDR1 SGHVS, CDR2 FQNEAQ. Study conclusions and caveats: Relative to clonotypes present in all four donors, those not shared had lower generation probabilities. Depth was large, yet rarefaction showed that sorted-subset sequencing was incomplete.

The table came from immunoSEQ multiplex PCR; TCRdb's copy has only in-frame clones and leaves some out. The sample shows approximately 740,000 clones, around two thirds of them seen only once. This chain links TRBV7-8 with TRBJ1-2; D is unclear. Sequenced material: memory CD4+ T cells sorted from blood. Documented subset: CD45RA-negative fraction. The receptor comes from a woman in her 30s in good health. The CDR3 loop reads CASSFLSRTKYGYTF. The CDR3 region has the DNA TGTGCCAGCAGCTTCCTTTCCCGTACGAAATATGGCTACACCTTC.